This T cell receptor beta chain is drawn from a study of T cell repertoires in cytomegalovirus infection. MiXCR, applied by TCRdb to the reads, yields one record per CDR3 protein. The sample has approximately 700,000 distinct CDR3 sequences; under 40% are singletons. Germline assignment: CDR1 SQVTM and CDR2 ANQGSEA. This CDR3 comprises 12 residues. The germline V and J ends were trimmed by 6 bases and 2 bases, with 9 bases remaining between them. This rearrangement joins TRBV29-1 to TRBJ2-3, with no clear D. The sample taken for sequencing was PBMCs. The source of this sequence is a human donor in good health (CMV status not recorded). Some clones in this sample may be carry-over from other donors' samples. The CDR3 sequence is CSVLQVTDTQYF. The CDR3 region has the DNA TGCAGCGTCCTCCAGGTCACAGATACGCAGTATTTT.